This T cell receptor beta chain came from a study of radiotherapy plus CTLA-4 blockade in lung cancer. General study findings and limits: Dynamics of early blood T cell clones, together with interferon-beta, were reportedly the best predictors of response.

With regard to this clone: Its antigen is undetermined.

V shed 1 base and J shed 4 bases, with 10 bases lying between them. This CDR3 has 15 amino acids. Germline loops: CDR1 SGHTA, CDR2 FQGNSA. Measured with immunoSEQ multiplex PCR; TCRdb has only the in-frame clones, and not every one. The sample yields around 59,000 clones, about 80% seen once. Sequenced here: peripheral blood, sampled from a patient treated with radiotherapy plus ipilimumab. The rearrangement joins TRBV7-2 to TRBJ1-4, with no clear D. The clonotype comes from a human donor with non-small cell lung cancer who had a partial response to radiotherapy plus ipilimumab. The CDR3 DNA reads TGTGCCAGCAGCTTAGGTAGTGCGGTTAATGAAAAACTGTTTTTT. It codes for CASSLGSAVNEKLFF.